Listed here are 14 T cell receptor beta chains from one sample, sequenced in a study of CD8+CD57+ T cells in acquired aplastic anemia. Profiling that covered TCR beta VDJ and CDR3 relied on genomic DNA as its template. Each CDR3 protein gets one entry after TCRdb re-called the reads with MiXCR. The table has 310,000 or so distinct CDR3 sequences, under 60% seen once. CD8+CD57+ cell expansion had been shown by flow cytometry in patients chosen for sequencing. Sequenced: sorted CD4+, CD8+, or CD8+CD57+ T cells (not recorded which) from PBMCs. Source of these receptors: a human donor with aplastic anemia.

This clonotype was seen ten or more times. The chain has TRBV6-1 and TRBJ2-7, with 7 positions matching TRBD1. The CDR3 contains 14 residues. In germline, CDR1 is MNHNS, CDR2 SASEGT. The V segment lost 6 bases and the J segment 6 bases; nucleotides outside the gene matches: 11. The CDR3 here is CASSPQGKGGEQYF. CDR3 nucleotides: TGTGCCAGCAGCCCACAGGGGAAAGGAGGCGAGCAGTACTTC.

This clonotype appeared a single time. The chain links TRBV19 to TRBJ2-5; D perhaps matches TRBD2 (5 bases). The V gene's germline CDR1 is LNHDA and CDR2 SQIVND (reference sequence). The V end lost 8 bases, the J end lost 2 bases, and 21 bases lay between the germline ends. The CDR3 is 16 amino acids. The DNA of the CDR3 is TGTGCCAGTGGAAACTTTCTGGACTTGAGTCAAGAGACCCAGTACTTC. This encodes CASGNFLDLSQETQYF.

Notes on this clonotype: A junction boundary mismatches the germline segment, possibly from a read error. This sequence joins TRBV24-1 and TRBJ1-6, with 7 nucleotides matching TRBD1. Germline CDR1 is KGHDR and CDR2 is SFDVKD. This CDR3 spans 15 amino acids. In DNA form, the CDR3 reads TGTGCCACCAGTGCCGGCGGGACAGTACATTCACCCCTCAACTTT. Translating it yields CATSAGGTVHSPLNF.

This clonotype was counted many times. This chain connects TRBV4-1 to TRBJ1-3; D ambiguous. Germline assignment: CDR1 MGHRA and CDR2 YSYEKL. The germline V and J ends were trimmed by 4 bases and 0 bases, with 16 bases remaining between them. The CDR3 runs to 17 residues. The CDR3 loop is CASSRAGLILSGNTIYF. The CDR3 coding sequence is TGCGCCAGCAGCCGGGCAGGATTAATCCTCTCTGGAAACACCATATATTTT.

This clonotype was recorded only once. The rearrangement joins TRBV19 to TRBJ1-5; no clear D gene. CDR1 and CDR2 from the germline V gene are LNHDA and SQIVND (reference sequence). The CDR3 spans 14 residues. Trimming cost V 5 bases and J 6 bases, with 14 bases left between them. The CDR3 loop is CASSEDGEIQPQHF. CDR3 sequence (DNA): TGTGCCAGTAGTGAGGATGGGGAGATTCAGCCCCAGCATTTT.

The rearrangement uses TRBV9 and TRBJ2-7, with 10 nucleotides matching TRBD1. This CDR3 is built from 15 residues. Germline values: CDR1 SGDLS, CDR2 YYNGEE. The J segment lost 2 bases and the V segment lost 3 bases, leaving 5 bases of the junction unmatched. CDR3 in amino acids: CASSEGGTGAYEQYF. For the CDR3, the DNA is TGTGCCAGCAGCGAAGGGGGGACAGGGGCCTACGAGCAGTACTTC.

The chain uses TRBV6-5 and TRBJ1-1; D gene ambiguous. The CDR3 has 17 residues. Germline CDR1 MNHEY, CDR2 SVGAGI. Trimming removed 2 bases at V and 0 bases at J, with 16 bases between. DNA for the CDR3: TGTGCCAGCAGTTACGCCTCGAGGTCAAGAATGAACACTGAAGCTTTCTTT. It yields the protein CASSYASRSRMNTEAFF.

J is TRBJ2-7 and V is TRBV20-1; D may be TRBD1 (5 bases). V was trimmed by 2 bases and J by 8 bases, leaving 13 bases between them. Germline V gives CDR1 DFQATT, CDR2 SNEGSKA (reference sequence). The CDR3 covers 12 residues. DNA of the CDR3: TGCAGTGCTAGAAAGCAGGGTAGGAAGCAGTACTTC. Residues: CSARKQGRKQYF.

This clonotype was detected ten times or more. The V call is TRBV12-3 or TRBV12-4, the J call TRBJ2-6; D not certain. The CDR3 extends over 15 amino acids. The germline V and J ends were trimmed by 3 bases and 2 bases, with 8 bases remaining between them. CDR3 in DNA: TGTGCCAGCAGTTTGTCTGGGGCTGGGGCCAACGTCCTGACTTTC. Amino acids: CASSLSGAGANVLTF.

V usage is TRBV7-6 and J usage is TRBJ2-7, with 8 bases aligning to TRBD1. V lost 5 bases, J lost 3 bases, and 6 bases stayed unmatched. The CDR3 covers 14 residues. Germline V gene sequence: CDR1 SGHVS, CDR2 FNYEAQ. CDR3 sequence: CASSPTGQVYEQYF. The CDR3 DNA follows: TGTGCCAGCAGCCCCACGGGACAGGTCTACGAGCAGTACTTC.

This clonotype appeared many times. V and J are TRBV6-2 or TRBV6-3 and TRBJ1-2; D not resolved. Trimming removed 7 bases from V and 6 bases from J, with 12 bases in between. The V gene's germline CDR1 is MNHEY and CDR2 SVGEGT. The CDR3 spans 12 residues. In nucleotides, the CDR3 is TGTGCCAGCACCGCCGACAAGGATGGCTACACCTTC. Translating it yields CASTADKDGYTF.

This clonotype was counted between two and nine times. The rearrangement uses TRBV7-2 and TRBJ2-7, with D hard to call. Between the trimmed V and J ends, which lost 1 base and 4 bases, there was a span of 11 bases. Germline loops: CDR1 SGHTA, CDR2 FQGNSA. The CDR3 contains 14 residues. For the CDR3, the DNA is TGTGCCAGCAGCTTAGAACGGGCTTCGTACGAGCAGTACTTC. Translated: CASSLERASYEQYF. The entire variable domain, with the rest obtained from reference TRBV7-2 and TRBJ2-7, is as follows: GAGVSQSPSNKVTEKGKDVELRCDPISGHTALYWYRQSLGQGLEFLIYFQGNSAPDKSGLPSDRFSAERTGGSVSTLTIQRTQQEDSAVYLCASSLERASYEQYFGPGTRLTVT.

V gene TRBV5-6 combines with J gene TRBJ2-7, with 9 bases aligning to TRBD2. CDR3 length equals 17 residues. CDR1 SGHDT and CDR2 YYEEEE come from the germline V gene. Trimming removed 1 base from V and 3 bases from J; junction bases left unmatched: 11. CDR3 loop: CASSLLPSGALDYEQYF. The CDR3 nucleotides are TGTGCCAGCAGCTTGCTGCCTAGCGGGGCCCTAGACTACGAGCAGTACTTC.

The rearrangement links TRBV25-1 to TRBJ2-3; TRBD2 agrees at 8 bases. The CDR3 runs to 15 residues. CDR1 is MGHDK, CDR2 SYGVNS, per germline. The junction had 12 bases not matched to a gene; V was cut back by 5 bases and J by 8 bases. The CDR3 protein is CASSFGLARAGTQYF. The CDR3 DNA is TGTGCCAGCAGTTTCGGACTAGCCAGGGCGGGTACGCAGTATTTT.